The T cell receptor (beta chain) under discussion was sequenced for a study of blood T cell repertoires in COVID-19. For the study at large: Both acute and convalescent COVID-19 samples were obtained from the United States, Italy and Spain. PBMCs, B-cell-depleted T cells, or T cells were the source of the cDNA or gDNA that made up the material.

The CDR3 is 12 amino acids. V was clipped by 0 bases and J by 8 bases, with 8 bases between them. Germline CDR1 reads SGHRS; CDR2 reads YFSETQ. Per the authors' pipeline: Reference gene primer amplification gave nucleated cell count estimates. Assay used: immunoSEQ multiplex PCR; TCRdb lists only in-frame clones, some missing. Clone size and the V and J calls come from that table; the DNA yielded D and trimming. Found here are approximately 26,000 clones, around 89% of them singletons; the top ten hold roughly 1.7%. The sequence derives from a woman in her sixties with active COVID-19. The chain joins TRBV5-1 to TRBJ1-2; D perhaps matches TRBD1 (6 bases). Sequences were obtained from peripheral blood. The CDR3 DNA reads TGCGCCAGCAGCTTGGACAGGGTAGGCTACACCTTC. Translated, it gives CASSLDRVGYTF.